This note documents a single TCR beta chain sequence. In this sample, this clone turned up a few times. Its antigen is still unknown. No per-base quality is available; no much larger clone lies one base away. This entry is derived from a study of beta chain features in type 1 diabetes listed by TCRdb under 2018. For the wider study: Patients and healthy donors did not differ in mean age, gender distribution, total cell number or subset yield. The study compared TCRB repertoires of sorted circulating CD4+ T cell subsets between recently diagnosed type 1 diabetes patients and matched healthy donors. Naive and central memory subsets were obtained from all 30 or so donors, but regulatory and stem cell-like memory subsets were isolated from only 8 patients and roughly 8 healthy donors. A total of 85 million to 140 million sorted cells were examined across all samples, and the number of cells per subset was strongly correlated with RNA yield.

Study-level results and caveats: Patients with type 1 diabetes made fewer insertions and deleted more nucleotides at VDJ recombination sites, implying thymic rearrangement abnormalities. Shorter templates might have been favored by PCR, but patient and control samples were amplified and corrected together, so both groups would have been affected equally by any skew. In all four CD4+ subsets, TCRB CDR3 length was moderately but significantly shorter in type 1 diabetes patients. Naive, central memory and regulatory TCRB repertoires appeared to be more alike among patients than among healthy donors. Sequencing cDNA rather than genomic DNA could over-represent highly expressing activated cells, although activation and CD3 levels did not differ between groups. HLA sub-analyses involved small numbers of individuals, so any influence of HLA type on TCRB rearrangement remained unresolved.

The entire amount of isolated RNA was reverse transcribed using the High Capacity cDNA Reverse Transcription Kit, so the sequenced TCRB transcripts were expressed ones. Naive, central memory and regulatory T cell samples underwent deep immunoSEQ sequencing, averaging about 3.3 million total reads per sample. Sorted cells were lysed in RLT buffer and RNA was extracted with DNase-treated RNeasy Micro or Mini kits, depending on cell number. To prevent cross-contamination, every cell subset was processed on its own, while patient and healthy donor samples were processed together. TCRB sequences were amplified from cDNA with the immunoSEQ multiplex PCR, producing 87-bp fragments spanning the CDR3 region. Sequencing of the amplicons was done on the Illumina HiSeq platform. Per the original workflow: Synthetic template baselines were used to correct PCR bias computationally, reads within Hamming distance 2 were collapsed, and singletons that could not be merged were discarded. Reads were aligned against IMGT to assign V, D and J genes, CDR3 length and insertions or deletions at six rearrangement sites. Clonotype counts were normalized to sorted cell number within each subset before computing true diversity and Gini coefficients with the tcR R package. Repertoire sharing was quantified using the overlap coefficient calculated on TCRB nucleotide sequences. As a proxy for the pre-selection repertoire, out-of-frame TCRB sequences from naive cells were analyzed. This is the immuneACCESS table as TCRdb keeps it, with only in-frame sequences that have V and J called. A part of the clones is gone; compared with another copy, unresolved V genes explain less than half, and the rest is unexplained. V and J calls and clone size come straight from that table; D and trimming were deduced from the DNA. Present in this sample are a few hundred thousand clones, around 15% of which were seen just once. The ten biggest clones cover approximately 0.02% of the sample.

V is shortened by 3 bases, J by 10 bases, and the region joining them spans 18 bases. According to the germline V gene, CDR1 reads MDHEN and CDR2 reads SYDVKM. The CDR3 has 14 amino acids, counting the end cysteine and phenylalanine. The CDR3 DNA has 42 bases and is translated from base 1. From each donor, a single peripheral blood sample of around 0.12 L on average was drawn into heparinised tubes. Naive, central memory, regulatory and stem cell-like memory CD4+ T cells were sorted on a BD FACSAria II using a panel including CD45RO, CCR7, CD25, CD127, CD95 and CD27. All sorted populations exceeded 95% purity. PBMCs were isolated immediately by Lymphoprep density gradient centrifugation and stained directly without culture. Samples were stained and sorted in pairs, with one healthy donor and one patient per experiment, so that batch effects were minimized.

The chain is made from TRBV28 and TRBJ2-5; the D region possibly corresponds to TRBD1 (6 bases align). The specimen sequenced was naive CD4+ T cells from blood. What the cell subset or site label conveys for this sample: true naive CD4+ T cells. This clonotype originated in a woman aged 18-35 years in good health. The CDR3 protein: CASSFFRGPHGQYF. The sequence in DNA is TGTGCCAGCAGTTTTTTCAGGGGCCCACATGGCCAGTACTTC.